A selection of T cell receptor beta chains follows, all from one sample in a study of T cell responses to AZD1222 COVID-19 vaccine. TCRdb keeps only in-frame clones here, not all; method: immunoSEQ multiplex PCR. The data contain tens of thousands of clones, around 85% of them singletons. The sequenced sample was peripheral blood, obtained 28 days after the second AZD1222 dose. All receptors come from an adult who received the AZD1222 COVID-19 vaccine. Each CDR3 is given with its conserved first and last residue. D genes are given only for firm matches. The size entry is marked missing in some rows and otherwise reads once, few, many or a size class.

CASRKARNTGELFF,TGTGCCAGCAGAAAGGCACGGAACACCGGGGAGCTGTTTTTT,.,.,TRBV3-1/TRBV3-2,TRBJ2-2
CASSQLAGGGAEQYF,TGTGCCAGCAGCCAACTAGCGGGAGGTGGGGCCGAGCAGTACTTC,TRBD2,.,TRBV3-1/TRBV3-2,TRBJ2-7
CASSRSSGHEQYF,TGTGCCAGCAGCCGTTCCTCAGGGCACGAGCAGTACTTC,.,.,TRBV4-2,TRBJ2-7
CASSLDRANYGYTF,TGTGCCAGCAGCTTGGACAGAGCAAACTATGGCTACACCTTC,.,.,TRBV7-2,TRBJ1-2
CATSRPRQSQETQYF,TGTGCCACCAGCAGACCTCGACAGAGCCAAGAGACCCAGTACTTC,.,.,TRBV15,TRBJ2-5
CASGPNRVTVQPQHF,TGTGCCAGTGGTCCTAACAGGGTTACGGTGCAGCCCCAGCATTTT,.,few,TRBV19,TRBJ1-5
CASSPRQGSVAGRAHSYEQYF,TGCGCCAGCAGCCCGCGACAGGGATCCGTCGCGGGGCGGGCCCACTCCTACGAGCAGTACTTC,.,.,TRBV5-1,TRBJ2-7
CASSQEGWGSTGELFF,TGCGCCAGCAGCCAAGAAGGATGGGGGAGCACCGGGGAGCTGTTTTTT,.,.,TRBV4-1,TRBJ2-2
CASSEAGGDGTEAFF,TGCGCCAGCAGTGAAGCAGGGGGCGACGGGACTGAAGCTTTCTTT,TRBD1,.,TRBV10-1,TRBJ1-1
CASSPPPPTSGGLNEQFF,TGTGCCAGCTCACCACCCCCCCCCACTAGCGGGGGGTTAAATGAGCAGTTCTTC,TRBD2,.,TRBV18,TRBJ2-1
CATSDTGTEDEQYF,TGTGCCACCAGTGACACCGGGACAGAGGACGAGCAGTACTTC,TRBD1,.,TRBV24-1,TRBJ2-7
CASSQGQHSYEQYF,TGTGCCAGCAGCCAGGGACAGCATTCCTACGAGCAGTACTTC,TRBD1,.,TRBV4-2,TRBJ2-7
CASSRDSLTDTQYF,TGTGCCAGTAGTAGGGACAGCCTGACAGATACGCAGTATTTT,TRBD1,.,TRBV19,TRBJ2-3
CSVGTSPTNTGELFF,TGCAGCGTTGGGACTAGCCCTACGAACACCGGGGAGCTGTTTTTT,TRBD2,.,TRBV29-1,TRBJ2-2
CAISTGQGARVTQYF,TGTGCCATCAGTACCGGACAGGGGGCAAGAGTGACCCAGTACTTC,TRBD1,.,TRBV10-3,TRBJ2-5
CAWSDILDSPSDEQYF,TGTGCCTGGAGTGACATCCTGGACAGCCCGTCGGACGAGCAGTACTTC,.,few,TRBV30,TRBJ2-7
CASSISPNVAGVNEQYF,TGTGCCAGTAGTATATCCCCTAATGTGGCGGGAGTCAACGAGCAGTACTTC,TRBD2,.,TRBV19,TRBJ2-7
CASSEEGHSGANVLTF,TGTGCCAGCAGTGAAGAAGGTCACTCTGGGGCCAACGTCCTGACTTTC,.,.,TRBV6-1,TRBJ2-6
CSVEPGIYTEAFF,TGCAGCGTTGAGCCAGGGATCTACACTGAAGCTTTCTTT,.,.,TRBV29-1,TRBJ1-1
CASSQDWGGGYGYTF,TGTGCCAGCAGCCAAGATTGGGGAGGTGGCTATGGCTACACCTTC,.,.,TRBV3-1/TRBV3-2,TRBJ1-2
CASSSLRGAGAWGSTGELFF,TGTGCCAGCAGTTCCCTTCGTGGGGCGGGAGCCTGGGGGAGCACCGGGGAGCTGTTTTTT,TRBD2,.,TRBV28,TRBJ2-2
CASSEAVGSHYEQYF,TGTGCCAGCAGTGAAGCCGTCGGCAGTCACTACGAGCAGTACTTC,.,.,TRBV6-1,TRBJ2-7
CASTARDNSNQPQHF,TGTGCCAGTACCGCAAGGGACAATAGCAATCAGCCCCAGCATTTT,.,.,TRBV19,TRBJ1-5
CASSFQMGVGNTIYF,TGTGCCAGCAGTTTTCAGATGGGCGTTGGAAACACCATATATTTT,.,.,TRBV28,TRBJ1-3
CASSPQPWGSDTQYF,TGTGCCAGCAGCCCGCAGCCTTGGGGGAGCGATACGCAGTATTTT,.,.,TRBV7-2,TRBJ2-3
CAWSVETGLFPYGYTF,TGTGCCTGGAGTGTGGAGACGGGATTGTTCCCCTATGGCTACACCTTC,.,.,TRBV30,TRBJ1-2
CASSQVRGGGYTF,TGTGCCAGCAGCCAAGTCAGGGGTGGTGGCTACACCTTC,.,.,TRBV14,TRBJ1-2
CAATGRGENTEAFF,TGTGCCGCCACAGGGAGAGGGGAGAACACTGAAGCTTTCTTT,.,.,TRBV6-5,TRBJ1-1